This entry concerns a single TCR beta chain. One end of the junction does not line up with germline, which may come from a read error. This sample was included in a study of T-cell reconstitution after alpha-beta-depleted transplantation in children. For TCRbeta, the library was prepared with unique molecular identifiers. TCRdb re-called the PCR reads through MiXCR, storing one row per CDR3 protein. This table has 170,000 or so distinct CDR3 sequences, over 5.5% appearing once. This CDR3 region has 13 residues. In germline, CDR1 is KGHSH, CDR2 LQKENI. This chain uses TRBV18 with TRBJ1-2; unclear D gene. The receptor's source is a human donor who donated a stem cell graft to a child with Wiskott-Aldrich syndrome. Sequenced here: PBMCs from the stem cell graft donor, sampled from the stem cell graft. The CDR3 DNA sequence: TGTGCCAGCGAACCGTGGGGTAACTATGGCTACGCCTTC. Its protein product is CASEPWGNYGYAF.